The next 31 T cell receptor beta chains were all read from a single sample in a study of TIL therapy for anti-PD-1-resistant metastatic lung cancer. Sequencing used immunoSEQ v3. Sequenced by immunoSEQ multiplex PCR; TCRdb stores in-frame clones only, minus some. Of roughly 8,000 clones listed, roughly four fifths were seen once; the top ten hold 6% to 8%. Indicated time point: pre-treatment sample, taken before nivolumab and TIL therapy. Most excised metastases sampled were pleural nodules or supraclavicular lymph nodes. Sample: tumor tissue, taken at baseline. The receptor source for this set is a person aged 25 to 80 with non-small cell lung cancer.

The CDR3 sequence is CASSYSSVGEAFF. The CDR3 DNA sequence: TGTGCCAGCAGTTACTCGAGTGTGGGTGAAGCTTTCTTT. V usage is TRBV6-5 and J usage is TRBJ1-1; D gene unclear. Germline CDR1 reads MNHEY; CDR2 reads SVGAGI. This CDR3 contains 13 residues. The ends were cut back, 0 bases at V and 7 bases at J, with 9 bases in the middle.

J is TRBJ2-5 and V is TRBV9; 10 positions match TRBD2. V trimming: 4 bases; J trimming: 4 bases; junction bases outside the gene matches: 4. The germline V gene has CDR1 SGDLS and CDR2 YYNGEE. The CDR3 consists of 14 residues. CDR3 in amino acids: CASSTGLAVETQYF. The DNA of the CDR3 is TGTGCCAGCAGCACTGGACTAGCGGTAGAGACCCAGTACTTC.

The chain combines TRBV19 with TRBJ2-1; D is uncertain. Germline V lookup: CDR1 LNHDA, CDR2 SQIVND (reference sequence). CDR3 length: 16 amino acids. V lost 3 bases to trimming and J lost 10 bases, with 22 bases between them. CDR3 sequence: CASSMNNGPRLSEQFF. The CDR3 DNA follows: TGTGCCAGTAGTATGAATAATGGACCCCGCCTAAGCGAGCAGTTCTTC.

V and J are TRBV2 and TRBJ1-4, with 9 bases matching TRBD1. The CDR3 has 16 residues. The junction had 7 bases not matched to a gene; V was cut back by 6 bases and J by 2 bases. The germline V gene has CDR1 SNHLY and CDR2 FYNNEI. The CDR3 is CASRGQGGATNEKLFF. The CDR3 bases are TGTGCCAGCAGGGGACAGGGTGGTGCTACTAATGAAAAACTGTTTTTT.

The rearrangement uses TRBV7-6 and TRBJ2-3, with D hard to call. Trimming pared 1 base from V and 3 bases from J, leaving 8 bases between. CDR3 length equals 14 residues. Germline CDR1 reads SGHVS; CDR2 reads FNYEAQ. As DNA, the CDR3 is TGTGCCAGCAGCTTAGGATATAGGACAGATACGCAGTATTTT. Translated, it gives CASSLGYRTDTQYF.

The J gene is TRBJ2-3, the V gene TRBV7-9, with 14 bases lining up with TRBD2. This CDR3 is built from 17 residues. CDR1 is SEHNR, CDR2 FQNEAQ, per germline (reference sequence). Trimming cost V 3 bases and J 5 bases; bases outside gene matches: 7. CDR3 protein: CASSLPTSGGAGDTQYF. The CDR3 nucleotides are TGTGCCAGCAGCTTGCCGACTAGCGGGGGGGCTGGAGATACGCAGTATTTT.

The chain carries TRBV7-2 and TRBJ2-3, with D tentatively TRBD1 or TRBD2 (5 bases each). The CDR3 runs to 15 residues. Germline assignment: CDR1 SGHTA and CDR2 FQGNSA. V was trimmed by 0 bases and J by 6 bases, leaving 13 bases between them. CDR3 sequence: CASSLAQAGTDTQYF. The DNA of the CDR3 is TGTGCCAGCAGCTTAGCGCAGGCAGGGACCGATACGCAGTATTTT. The full variable domain, its missing parts supplied by reference TRBV7-2 and TRBJ2-3, is GAGVSQSPSNKVTEKGKDVELRCDPISGHTALYWYRQSLGQGLEFLIYFQGNSAPDKSGLPSDRFSAERTGGSVSTLTIQRTQQEDSAVYLCASSLAQAGTDTQYFGPGTRLTVL.

This clone appeared a single time. V and J are TRBV2 and TRBJ2-2; TRBD1 agrees at 12 bases. J lost 6 bases, V lost 5 bases, and 7 bases had no gene match. Per germline, CDR1 SNHLY and CDR2 FYNNEI. This CDR3 comprises 16 residues. The CDR3 sequence: CASSPGQGAVSGELFF. The CDR3 DNA reads TGTGCCAGCAGTCCGGGACAGGGGGCAGTGTCCGGGGAGCTGTTTTTT.

This clone was seen a handful of times. This chain uses TRBV7-9 with TRBJ1-1; no clear D gene. The germline V and J ends were trimmed by 5 bases and 2 bases, with 18 bases remaining between them. This CDR3 is built from 16 residues. Germline-derived CDR1 and CDR2 are SEHNR and FQNEAQ (reference sequence). CDR3 protein: CASSLVFSVTNTEAFF. The CDR3 DNA sequence: TGTGCCAGCAGCCTCGTTTTTTCAGTTACCAACACTGAAGCTTTCTTT.

The V call is TRBV7-8, the J call TRBJ2-5; 10 bases fit TRBD2. TRBJ2-7 matches the DNA end more closely, so the J call is doubtful. Germline CDR1 and CDR2: SGHVS and FQNEAQ. The CDR3 is 15 amino acids. The CDR3 protein is CASSPGIAGGNEQYF. The DNA of the CDR3 is TGTGCCAGCAGCCCAGGGATAGCGGGAGGTAACGAGCAGTACTTC.

V usage is TRBV6-5 and J usage is TRBJ1-4, with D unresolved. The CDR3 consists of 9 residues. The germline CDR1 and CDR2 sequences are MNHEY and SVGAGI. Trimming cost V 6 bases and J 16 bases, with 9 bases left between them. CDR3 coding DNA: TGTGCCAGCAGCCCTCGACCGTTTTTT. It codes for CASSPRPFF.

The chain joins TRBV5-1 to TRBJ2-2; no definite D call. This CDR3 has 12 amino acids. The germline V gene has CDR1 SGHRS and CDR2 YFSETQ. V was shortened by 2 bases and J by 3 bases, with 2 bases between the two germline ends. CDR3 DNA: TGCGCCAGCAGCTTTGACACCGGGGAGCTGTTTTTT. Its protein is CASSFDTGELFF.

The rearrangement joins TRBV30 to TRBJ1-4; a possible D gene is TRBD1 (5 bases). The CDR3 sequence is 13 residues long. The V gene's germline CDR1 is GTSNPN and CDR2 SVGIG (reference sequence). With 0 bases removed from V and 7 bases from J, the gap between germline ends came to 9 bases. CDR3 DNA: TGTGCCTGGAGTGTTGGCAGGGCTGAAAAACTGTTTTTT. Its translation: CAWSVGRAEKLFF.

This chain joins TRBV4-2 and TRBJ1-6, with a possible D match to TRBD1 (6 bases). V lost 5 bases and J 5 bases, leaving 16 bases between the germline ends. CDR1 and CDR2 (germline): LGHNA, YNFKEQ. The CDR3 is made up of 16 amino acids. This CDR3 is CASSLGAGLNNSPLHF. As DNA, the CDR3 is TGTGCCAGCAGCTTGGGGGCAGGGCTGAATAATTCACCCCTCCACTTT.

This clone was counted a single time. The chain has TRBV15 and TRBJ2-1, with unresolved D. Germline V CDR1 and CDR2: LNHNV, YYDKDF (reference sequence). The germline V and J ends were trimmed by 3 bases and 8 bases, with 8 bases remaining between them. There are 12 residues in the CDR3. The CDR3 loop reads CATSRIDDEQFF. Here the CDR3 DNA reads TGTGCCACCAGCAGGATAGATGATGAGCAGTTCTTC.

This clone has only a few counts. The J gene is TRBJ2-7, the V gene TRBV19, with 8 bases that match TRBD1. V shed 6 bases, J shed 0 bases, and the junction held 13 bases outside the gene matches. The CDR3 sequence is 17 residues long. Germline V gene data show CDR1 as LNHDA and CDR2 as SQIVND (reference sequence). DNA of the CDR3: TGTGCCAGTAGCGACCGGCGGACAGGGTTAAACTCCTACGAGCAGTACTTC. Protein product: CASSDRRTGLNSYEQYF.

The chain is built from TRBV29-1 and TRBJ1-1; D is perhaps TRBD1 (6 bases). CDR3 length: 13 amino acids. Germline CDR1 is SQVTM and CDR2 is ANQGSEA. Trimming stripped 4 bases from V and 0 bases from J, with 9 bases between. CDR3 in DNA: TGCAGCGTTGTGGACAGCCTGAACACTGAAGCTTTCTTT. Amino acids: CSVVDSLNTEAFF.

This chain joins TRBV9 and TRBJ2-3; 9 nucleotides align to TRBD2. Germline lookup yields CDR1 SGDLS and CDR2 YYNGEE. The CDR3 sequence is 17 residues long. J lost 3 bases, V lost 3 bases, and 11 bases had no gene match. Here the CDR3 DNA reads TGTGCCAGCAGCGCGAGGGCCCTAGCGGGAAGTACAGATACGCAGTATTTT. Encoded protein: CASSARALAGSTDTQYF.

This clone was seen a handful of times. The V and J genes are TRBV4-1 and TRBJ2-7; D may be TRBD1 (6 bases). The CDR3 contains 18 residues. The V gene lost 0 bases and the J gene lost 1 base, with 19 bases spanning the gap. Germline V gene data show CDR1 as MGHRA and CDR2 as YSYEKL. The CDR3 reads CASSQEFLGAANSYEQYF. The CDR3 DNA follows: TGCGCCAGCAGCCAAGAATTTTTGGGGGCAGCAAATTCCTACGAGCAGTACTTC.

This clone was seen only once. The chain employs TRBV30 and TRBJ1-1, with a tentative D call TRBD1 (5 bases). Trimming shortened V by 1 base and J by 5 bases, and 14 bases separated the two germline ends. Germline CDR1 is GTSNPN and CDR2 is SVGIG (reference sequence). The CDR3 runs 14 residues. This chain's CDR3 is CAWSEGHRGTEAFF. The CDR3 nucleotides are TGTGCCTGGAGTGAGGGGCACCGCGGGACTGAAGCTTTCTTT. Complete variable domain (other parts from reference TRBV30 and TRBJ1-1): SQTIHQWPATLVQPVGSPLSLECTVEGTSNPNLYWYRQAAGRGLQLLFYSVGIGQISSEVPQNLSASRPQDRQFILSSKKLLLSDSGFYLCAWSEGHRGTEAFFGQGTRLTVV.

The V call is TRBV4-2, the J call TRBJ2-7, with a tentative D call TRBD2 (5 bases). Deletions cut 1 base from V and 7 bases from J, with 11 bases between. Looked up from germline, CDR1 is LGHNA and CDR2 is YNFKEQ. This CDR3 region has 13 residues. CDR3 protein: CASSQGQDLEQYF. CDR3 DNA sequence: TGTGCCAGCAGCCAAGGGCAGGACTTAGAGCAGTACTTC.

This clone has a single count. The chain joins TRBV9 to TRBJ1-3, with D uncertain. This CDR3 is 17 amino acids long. The germline V gene has CDR1 SGDLS and CDR2 YYNGEE. V lost 2 bases and J lost 0, with 15 bases in between. This CDR3 reads CASSVFDRPASGNTIYF. CDR3 sequence (DNA): TGTGCCAGCAGCGTCTTCGATAGGCCAGCCTCTGGAAACACCATATATTTT.

The chain combines TRBV28 with TRBJ2-2, with 8 bases that match TRBD1. The V and J ends lost 4 bases and 1 base, in that order; junction bases with no gene match: 5. CDR1 and CDR2 (germline): MDHEN, SYDVKM. This CDR3 contains 16 residues. This CDR3 reads CASSSPGTGNTGELFF. CDR3 nucleotide sequence: TGTGCCAGCAGTTCCCCCGGGACAGGGAACACCGGGGAGCTGTTTTTT.

The chain joins TRBV6-1 to TRBJ1-5, with D unresolved. Per the germline V gene, CDR1 is MNHNS and CDR2 is SASEGT. V shed 0 bases and J shed 3 bases, with 9 bases lying between them. The CDR3 is 15 amino acids. In nucleotides, the CDR3 is TGTGCCAGCAGTGAAGCCCAGTCTTTCAATCAGCCCCAGCATTTT. Translating gives CASSEAQSFNQPQHF.

The chain joins TRBV19 to TRBJ2-5, with unresolved D. There are 12 residues in the CDR3. V was pared by 0 bases and J by 6 bases, with 5 bases between. Germline CDR1 is LNHDA and CDR2 is SQIVND (reference sequence). The CDR3 DNA sequence: TGTGCCAGTAGTATAGATACCAAGACCCAGTACTTC. This translates into CASSIDTKTQYF.

This clone was seen more than once but under ten times. The CDR3 nucleotides are TGTGCCAGTCTAGGGGAAGAGACCCAGTACTTC. Residues: CASLGEETQYF. The rearrangement uses TRBV7-9 and TRBJ2-5; TRBD1 is a possible D gene (5 bases). V was clipped by 9 bases and J by 3 bases, with 8 bases between them. The germline CDR1 and CDR2 sequences are SEHNR and FQNEAQ (reference sequence). This CDR3 contains 11 residues.

The chain combines TRBV10-3 with TRBJ1-6; the match to TRBD1 covers 7 bases. V trimming: 7 bases; J trimming: 9 bases; junction bases outside the gene matches: 9. From germline, CDR1 is ENHRY and CDR2 SYGVKD. This CDR3 is built from 14 residues. The CDR3 region is CAINRGDSASPLHF. Here the CDR3 DNA reads TGTGCCATCAATAGGGGGGACAGTGCTTCACCCCTCCACTTT.

On this clone: One end of the junction is discordant with germline, which a read error may explain. The rearrangement joins TRBV7-7 to TRBJ2-5, with TRBD1 as a possible D gene (6 bases). CDR3 length equals 14 residues. Germline V gives CDR1 SSHAT, CDR2 FNYEAQ (reference sequence). This CDR3 is CASSREGGQETQYF. The CDR3 DNA reads TGTGCTAGCAGCCGGGAAGGGGGACAAGAGACCCAGTACTTC.

J is TRBJ1-1 and V is TRBV5-1, with 7 bases matching TRBD1. After removal of 4 bases from V and 4 bases from J, the junction contained 7 bases not matched to a gene. The CDR3 spans 14 residues. Germline V gene data show CDR1 as SGHRS and CDR2 as YFSETQ. The CDR3 sequence: CASSTRQGGTEAFF. For the CDR3, the DNA is TGCGCCAGCAGCACGAGACAGGGAGGCACTGAAGCTTTCTTT.

The chain couples TRBV27 to TRBJ2-7, with D unresolved. CDR3 size: 15 residues. Germline CDR1 reads MNHEY; CDR2 reads SMNVEV (reference sequence). The V end was cut by 6 bases, the J end by 2 bases, with 17 bases between. As DNA, the CDR3 is TGTGCCAGCAGGACGATGGTGGGTGGGCCCTACGAGCAGTACTTC. Its translation is CASRTMVGGPYEQYF.

This clone turned up a few times. The chain has TRBV19 and TRBJ1-5, with 7 positions matching TRBD1. Germline V gives CDR1 LNHDA, CDR2 SQIVND (reference sequence). This CDR3 region has 16 residues. J lost 2 bases, V lost 5 bases, and 9 bases had no gene match. The CDR3 sequence is CASSASRQGGNQPQHF. The CDR3 DNA sequence: TGTGCCAGTAGTGCCAGCCGACAGGGAGGCAATCAGCCCCAGCATTTT.